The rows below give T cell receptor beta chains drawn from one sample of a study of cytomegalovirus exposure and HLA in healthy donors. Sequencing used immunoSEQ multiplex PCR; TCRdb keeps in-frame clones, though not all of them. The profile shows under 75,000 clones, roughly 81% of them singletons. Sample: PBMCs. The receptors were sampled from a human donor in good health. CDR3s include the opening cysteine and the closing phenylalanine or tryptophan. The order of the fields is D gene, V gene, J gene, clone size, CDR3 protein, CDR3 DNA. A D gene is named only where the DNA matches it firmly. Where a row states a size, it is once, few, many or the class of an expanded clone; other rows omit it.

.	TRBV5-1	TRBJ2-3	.	CASSLAYQADTQYF	TGCGCCAGCAGCTTGGCCTACCAGGCAGATACGCAGTATTTT
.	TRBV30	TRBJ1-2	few	CAWSVRGDVDGYTF	TGTGCCTGGAGTGTACGGGGGGACGTGGATGGCTACACCTTC
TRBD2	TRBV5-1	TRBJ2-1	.	CASSLSGTDYNEQFF	TGCGCCAGCAGCTTGAGCGGGACCGATTACAATGAGCAGTTCTTC
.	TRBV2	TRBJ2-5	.	CASTSDRYHQETQYF	TGTGCCAGCACCTCGGACAGATACCACCAAGAGACCCAGTACTTC
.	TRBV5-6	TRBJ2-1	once	CASSFYTSYNEQFF	TGTGCCAGCAGTTTTTATACTAGCTACAATGAGCAGTTCTTC
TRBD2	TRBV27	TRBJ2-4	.	CASRPLAGLENIQYF	TGTGCCAGCAGGCCCTTAGCGGGACTGGAAAACATTCAGTACTTC
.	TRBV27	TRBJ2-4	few	CASSSRTQLTKNIQYF	TGTGCCAGCAGTTCAAGAACACAGCTAACCAAAAACATTCAGTACTTC
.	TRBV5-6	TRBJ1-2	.	CASTPLGGGNYGYTF	TGTGCCAGCACTCCCCTTGGGGGGGGGAACTATGGCTACACCTTC
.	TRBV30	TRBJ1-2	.	CAWSIGSNYGYTF	TGTGCCTGGAGTATCGGGTCTAACTATGGCTACACCTTC
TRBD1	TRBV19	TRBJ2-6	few	CASSMGTGSSGANVLTF	TGTGCCAGTAGTATGGGGACAGGGAGCTCTGGGGCCAACGTCCTGACTTTC
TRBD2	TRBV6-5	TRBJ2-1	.	CASSYGTSFTYNEQFF	TGTGCCAGCAGTTACGGGACTAGCTTTACCTACAATGAGCAGTTCTTC
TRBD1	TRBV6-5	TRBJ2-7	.	CASSYGPGQGCEYF	TGTGCCAGCAGTTATGGACCGGGACAGGGATGCGAGTACTTC
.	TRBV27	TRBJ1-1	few	CASRATGWNPEAFF	TGTGCCAGCAGAGCGACAGGCTGGAACCCTGAAGCTTTCTTT
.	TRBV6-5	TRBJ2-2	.	CASSYSLGGTGELFF	TGTGCCAGCAGTTACTCCTTGGGGGGAACCGGGGAGCTGTTTTTT
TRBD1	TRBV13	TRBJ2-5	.	CASSPRGWETQYF	TGTGCCAGCAGCCCCAGGGGGTGGGAGACCCAGTACTTC
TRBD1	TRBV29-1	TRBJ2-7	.	CSVVGDRGHHEQYF	TGCAGCGTTGTAGGGGACAGGGGTCATCACGAGCAGTACTTC
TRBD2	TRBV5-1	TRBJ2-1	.	CASSSTSGAYNEQFF	TGCGCCAGCAGCTCGACTAGCGGAGCTTACAATGAGCAGTTCTTC
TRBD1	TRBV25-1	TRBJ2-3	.	CASSDTDRDKMTDTQYF	TGTGCCAGCAGTGATACCGACAGGGATAAGATGACAGATACGCAGTATTTT
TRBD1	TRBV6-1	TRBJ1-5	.	CANSEGQEVQPHHF	TGTGCCAACAGTGAAGGACAGGAGGTACAGCCCCACCATTTT
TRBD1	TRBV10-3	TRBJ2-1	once	CAISGRTGSSYNEQFF	TGTGCCATCAGCGGTCGGACAGGGAGCTCCTACAATGAGCAGTTCTTC
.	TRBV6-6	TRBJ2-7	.	CASSYSRSEGSYEQYF	TGTGCCAGCAGTTACTCGAGAAGTGAGGGCTCCTACGAGCAGTACTTC
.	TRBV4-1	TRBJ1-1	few	CASSQVTENTEAFF	TGCGCCAGCAGCCAAGTGACAGAGAACACTGAAGCTTTCTTT
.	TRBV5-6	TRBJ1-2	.	CASAQGNYGYTF	TGTGCCAGCGCCCAGGGTAACTATGGCTACACCTTC
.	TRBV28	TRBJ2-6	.	CASRNEGVDSGANVLTF	TGTGCCAGCAGGAACGAGGGAGTCGACTCTGGGGCCAACGTCCTGACTTTC
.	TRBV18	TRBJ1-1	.	CASSRQGPNTEAFF	TGTGCCAGCTCACGTCAGGGCCCGAACACTGAAGCTTTCTTT
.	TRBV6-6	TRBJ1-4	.	CASSYTWGGEKLFF	TGTGCCAGCAGTTACACGTGGGGCGGAGAAAAACTGTTTTTT
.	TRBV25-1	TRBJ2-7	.	CASSGDADYEQYF	TGTGCCAGCAGTGGCGACGCGGACTACGAGCAGTACTTC
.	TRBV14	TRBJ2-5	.	CASSLRTEETQYF	TGTGCCAGCAGCCTTCGCACTGAAGAGACCCAGTACTTC
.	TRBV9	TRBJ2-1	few	CASRPTSTGDYTEQFF	TGTGCCAGCAGACCCACTAGTACGGGAGATTACACTGAGCAGTTCTTC
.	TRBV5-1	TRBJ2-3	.	CASSASKISTDTQYF	TGCGCCAGCAGCGCTTCTAAGATTAGCACAGATACGCAGTATTTT
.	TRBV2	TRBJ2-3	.	CASSETGTDTQYF	TGTGCCAGCAGTGAAACGGGCACAGATACGCAGTATTTT